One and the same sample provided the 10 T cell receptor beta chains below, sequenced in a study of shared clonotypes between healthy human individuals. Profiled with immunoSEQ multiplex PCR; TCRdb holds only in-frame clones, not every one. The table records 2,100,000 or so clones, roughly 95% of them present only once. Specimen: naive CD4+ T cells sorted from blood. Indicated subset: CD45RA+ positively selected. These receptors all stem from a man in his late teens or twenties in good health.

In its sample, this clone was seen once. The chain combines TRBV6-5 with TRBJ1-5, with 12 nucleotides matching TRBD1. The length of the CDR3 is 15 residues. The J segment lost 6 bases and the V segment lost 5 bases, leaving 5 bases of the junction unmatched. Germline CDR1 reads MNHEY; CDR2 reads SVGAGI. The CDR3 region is CASSTGTGGSQPQHF. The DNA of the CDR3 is TGTGCCAGCAGTACCGGGACAGGGGGCTCTCAGCCCCAGCATTTT.

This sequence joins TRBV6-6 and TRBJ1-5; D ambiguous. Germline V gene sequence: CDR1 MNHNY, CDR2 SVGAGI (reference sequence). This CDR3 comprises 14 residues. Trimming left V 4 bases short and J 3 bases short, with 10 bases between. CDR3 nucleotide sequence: TGTGCCAGCAGTTTCGCAGAGGACAATCAGCCCCAGCATTTT. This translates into CASSFAEDNQPQHF.

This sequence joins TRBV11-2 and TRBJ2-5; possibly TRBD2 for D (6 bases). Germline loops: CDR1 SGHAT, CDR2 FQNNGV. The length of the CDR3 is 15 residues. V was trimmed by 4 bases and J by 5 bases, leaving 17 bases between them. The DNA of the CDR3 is TGTGCCAGCAGCTGGATGACTAGTTCACGGGAGACCCAGTACTTC. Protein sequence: CASSWMTSSRETQYF.

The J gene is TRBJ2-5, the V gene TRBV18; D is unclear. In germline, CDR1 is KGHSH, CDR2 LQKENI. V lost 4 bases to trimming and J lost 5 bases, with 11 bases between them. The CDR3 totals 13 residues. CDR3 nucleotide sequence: TGTGCCAGCTCACTAAATACCGGGGAGACCCAGTACTTC. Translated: CASSLNTGETQYF.

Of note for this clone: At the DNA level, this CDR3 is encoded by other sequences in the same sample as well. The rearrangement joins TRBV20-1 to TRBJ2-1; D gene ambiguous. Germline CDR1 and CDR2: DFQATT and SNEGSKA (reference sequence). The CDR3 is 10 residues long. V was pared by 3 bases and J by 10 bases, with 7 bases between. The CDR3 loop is CSASTDEQFF. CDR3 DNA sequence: TGCAGTGCTAGTACCGACGAGCAGTTCTTC.

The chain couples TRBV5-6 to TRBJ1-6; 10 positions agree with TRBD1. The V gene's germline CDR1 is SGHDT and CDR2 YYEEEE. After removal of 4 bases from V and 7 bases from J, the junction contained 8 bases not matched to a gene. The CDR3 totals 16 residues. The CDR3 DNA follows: TGTGCCAGCAGCGAAGACAGGGGGCTGAAGAATTCACCCCTCCACTTT. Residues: CASSEDRGLKNSPLHF.

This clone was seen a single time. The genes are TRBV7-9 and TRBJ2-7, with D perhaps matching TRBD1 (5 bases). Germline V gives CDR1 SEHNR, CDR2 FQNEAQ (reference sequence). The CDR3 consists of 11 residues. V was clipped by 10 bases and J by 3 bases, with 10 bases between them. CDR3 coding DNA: TGTGCCACACAACAGGTCTACGAGCAGTACTTC. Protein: CATQQVYEQYF.

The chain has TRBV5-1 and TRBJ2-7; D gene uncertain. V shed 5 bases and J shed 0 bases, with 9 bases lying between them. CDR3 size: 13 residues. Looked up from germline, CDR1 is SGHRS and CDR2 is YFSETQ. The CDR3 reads CASSVENSYEQYF. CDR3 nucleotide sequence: TGCGCCAGCAGTGTGGAGAACTCCTACGAGCAGTACTTC. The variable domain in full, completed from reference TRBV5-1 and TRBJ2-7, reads KAGVTQTPRYLIKTRGQQVTLSCSPISGHRSVSWYQQTPGQGLQFLFEYFSETQRNKGNFPGRFSGRQFSNSRSEMNVSTLELGDSALYLCASSVENSYEQYFGPGTRLTVT.

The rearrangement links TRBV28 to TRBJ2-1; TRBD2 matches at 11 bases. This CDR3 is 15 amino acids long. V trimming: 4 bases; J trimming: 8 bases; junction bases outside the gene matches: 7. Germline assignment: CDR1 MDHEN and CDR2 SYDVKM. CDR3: CASSSVAGGLYEQFF. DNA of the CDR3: TGTGCCAGCAGTTCGGTAGCGGGGGGGCTGTATGAGCAGTTCTTC. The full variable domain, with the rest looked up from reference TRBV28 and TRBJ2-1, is DVKVTQSSRYLVKRTGEKVFLECVQDMDHENMFWYRQDPGLGLRLIYFSYDVKMKEKGDIPEGYSVSREKKERFSLILESASTNQTSMYLCASSSVAGGLYEQFFGPGTRLTVL.

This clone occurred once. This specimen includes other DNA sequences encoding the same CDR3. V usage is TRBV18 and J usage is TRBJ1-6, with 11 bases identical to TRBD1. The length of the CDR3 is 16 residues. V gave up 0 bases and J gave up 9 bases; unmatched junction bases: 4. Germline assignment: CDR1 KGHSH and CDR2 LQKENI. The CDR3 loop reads CASSPPGQGASSPLHF. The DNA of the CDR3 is TGTGCCAGCTCACCACCAGGACAGGGGGCTTCTTCACCCCTCCACTTT.